Shown below are 11 T cell receptor beta chains from a single sample sequenced in a study of cytomegalovirus exposure and HLA in healthy donors. This PCR relied on a set of 60 Vbeta primers and 13 Jbeta primers. The repertoire was sequenced with immunoSEQ multiplex PCR; TCRdb's copy has only in-frame clones and lacks some. The table shows 150,000 to 200,000 clones, with approximately 82% occurring only once. Sequenced sample: PBMCs. The origin of the receptors is a young woman in good health and CMV-seronegative.

The chain joins TRBV4-2 to TRBJ2-6; D perhaps matches TRBD2 (6 bases). Looked up from germline, CDR1 is LGHNA and CDR2 is YNFKEQ. The length of the CDR3 is 17 residues. The V end lost 1 base, the J end lost 0 bases, and 10 bases lay between the germline ends. The CDR3 is CASSQAGLHSGANVLTF. The CDR3 nucleotides read TGTGCCAGCAGCCAAGCGGGACTGCACTCTGGGGCCAACGTCCTGACTTTC.

The chain links TRBV7-9 to TRBJ2-2; 7 bases are shared with TRBD2. The length of the CDR3 is 16 residues. Trimming at V came to 7 bases and at J to 1 base, leaving 9 bases not matched to a gene. CDR1 SEHNR and CDR2 FQNEAQ come from the germline V gene (reference sequence). DNA of the CDR3: TGTGCCAGCACCCCTTACCCTAGCGGGAACACCGGGGAGCTGTTTTTT. As protein: CASTPYPSGNTGELFF. The full variable domain, completed using reference TRBV7-9 and TRBJ2-2, is DTGVSQNPRHKITKRGQNVTFRCDPISEHNRLYWYRQTLGQGPEFLTYFQNEAQLEKSRLLSDRFSAERPKGSFSTLEIQRTEQGDSAMYLCASTPYPSGNTGELFFGEGSRLTVL.

The CDR3 DNA sequence: TGTGCCAGCAGTTATGGTAAGGGGGAGCCCTATGGCTACACCTTC. Its translation: CASSYGKGEPYGYTF. V usage is TRBV6-5 and J usage is TRBJ1-2, with D possibly matching TRBD1 (6 bases). The CDR3 is 15 amino acids. From germline, CDR1 is MNHEY and CDR2 SVGAGI. V was trimmed by 3 bases and J by 4 bases, leaving 15 bases between them.

As to this clone: A junction end diverges from the germline sequence, so it may reflect a read error. For the CDR3, the DNA is TGCGCCAGCAGCCAAGATCGCTTCGAGGCGGGAGTGGGCACCGGGGGGCTGTTTTTT. Protein product: CASSQDRFEAGVGTGGLFF. V usage is TRBV4-3 and J usage is TRBJ2-2, with 7 bases identical to TRBD2. CDR1 LGHNA and CDR2 YSLEER come from the germline V gene. CDR3 length: 19 residues.

The chain employs TRBV12-1 and TRBJ2-1; the DNA was not used to check the table's D call, TRBD2. TRBV12-1 constitutes a pseudogene. The CDR3 loop spans 16 amino acids. CDR3 nucleotide sequence: TGTGCCAGCAGATTCCAGAGCGGGGCCTCCTACAATGAGCAGTTCTTC. Its protein is CASRFQSGASYNEQFF.

This chain connects TRBV27 to TRBJ2-1; weak D call: TRBD1 (6 bases). CDR1 is MNHEY, CDR2 SMNVEV, per germline (reference sequence). The CDR3 covers 12 residues. V was shortened by 0 bases and J by 10 bases, with 7 bases between the two germline ends. The CDR3 sequence: CASSLSGTEQFF. CDR3 sequence (DNA): TGTGCCAGCAGTTTATCGGGGACAGAGCAGTTCTTC.

This clone showed up just once. The chain uses TRBV5-1 and TRBJ2-1; maybe TRBD1 (6 bases). V lost 7 bases and J lost 8, with 19 bases in between. Germline lookup yields CDR1 SGHRS and CDR2 YFSETQ. CDR3 size: 14 residues. The CDR3 protein is CASGKGDGFDEQFF. CDR3 DNA: TGCGCCAGCGGAAAGGGGGATGGGTTCGATGAGCAGTTCTTC.

The rearrangement links TRBV6-6 to TRBJ1-1; 7 bases line up with TRBD1. From germline, CDR1 is MNHNY and CDR2 SVGAGI (reference sequence). CDR3 size: 12 residues. V was pared by 8 bases and J by 3 bases, with 3 bases of the junction left unmatched. The DNA for the CDR3 is TGTGCCAGCCGACAGGGTGACACTGAAGCTTTCTTT. Translating it yields CASRQGDTEAFF.

V is TRBV6-5 and J is TRBJ2-5, with D tentatively TRBD1 (6 bases). CDR1 and CDR2 from the germline V gene are MNHEY and SVGAGI. This CDR3 has 15 residues. V shed 6 bases and J shed 3 bases, with 17 bases lying between them. CDR3 bases: TGTGCCAGCAGACCACTCCAGGGGTTGGAAGAGACCCAGTACTTC. It translates to CASRPLQGLEETQYF.

This clone was seen once. This chain links TRBV28 with TRBJ1-1; 7 nucleotides line up with TRBD1. The germline gives CDR1 MDHEN, CDR2 SYDVKM. V trimming: 8 bases; J trimming: 6 bases; junction bases outside the gene matches: 6. The CDR3 length is 12 residues. Here the CDR3 reads CASAQGRAEAFF. DNA of the CDR3: TGTGCCAGCGCACAGGGGAGAGCTGAAGCTTTCTTT.

The chain employs TRBV6-5 and TRBJ2-5; 7 bases map to TRBD2. This CDR3 contains 15 residues. The J segment lost 5 bases and the V segment lost 2 bases, leaving 8 bases of the junction unmatched. Germline lookup yields CDR1 MNHEY and CDR2 SVGAGI. The CDR3 DNA sequence: TGTGCCAGCAGTTACCCCAGGCTAGCGGAGGAGACCCAGTACTTC. The encoded protein is CASSYPRLAEETQYF.